The 6 T cell receptor beta chains below come from one sample, sequenced in a study of T cells in narcolepsy. Clones were sequenced by immunoSEQ multiplex PCR, and TCRdb holds only the in-frame ones, with some missing. This sample yields nearly 35,000 clones, of which around 84% are seen a single time; 2% to 2.5% belongs to the top ten. Sequenced material: memory (CD45RA-) CD4+ T cells from blood. These receptors all come from a human donor in good health.

The rearrangement links TRBV15 to TRBJ2-6, with D possibly TRBD1 on 5 matching bases. V was cut by 0 bases and J by 0 bases, with 15 bases left in between. The germline CDR1 and CDR2 sequences are LNHNV and YYDKDF (reference sequence). The CDR3 length is 19 residues. CDR3 residues: CATSRDLRQSVSGANVLTF. The DNA for the CDR3 is TGTGCCACCAGCAGAGATCTTCGACAGAGCGTCTCTGGGGCCAACGTCCTGACTTTC. Filled out from reference TRBV15 and TRBJ2-6, the complete variable domain reads DAMVIQNPRYQVTQFGKPVTLSCSQTLNHNVMYWYQQKSSQAPKLLFHYYDKDFNNEADTPDNFQSRRPNTSFCFLDIRSPGLGDTAMYLCATSRDLRQSVSGANVLTFGAGSRLTVL.

This chain joins TRBV29-1 and TRBJ1-2; a weak D match, TRBD1 (5 bases). Trimming stripped 6 bases from V and 4 bases from J, with 21 bases between. Germline CDR1 and CDR2: SQVTM and ANQGSEA. CDR3 size: 15 residues. The CDR3 DNA follows: TGCAGCGTCGAGGGTAATGCGCTGGGACCCTATGGCTACACCTTC. It yields the protein CSVEGNALGPYGYTF.

The rearrangement links TRBV5-4 to TRBJ1-2, with a tentative D call TRBD1 (5 bases). This CDR3 comprises 14 residues. Germline loops: CDR1 SGHNT, CDR2 YYREEE (reference sequence). V lost 4 bases, J lost 2 bases, and 12 bases lay in between. Here the CDR3 DNA reads TGTGCCAGCAGCCTAGAGAACAGGAACTATGGCTACACCTTC. Translation: CASSLENRNYGYTF.

This clone was detected only a few times. The J gene is TRBJ2-3, the V gene TRBV4-1; D might be TRBD1 (6 bases). Trimming shortened V by 4 bases and J by 2 bases, and 16 bases separated the two germline ends. CDR3 length: 16 amino acids. Germline CDR1 and CDR2: MGHRA and YSYEKL. The CDR3 nucleotides are TGCGCCAGCAGCCCAAACCAGCAGGGGAACACAGATACGCAGTATTTT. It encodes CASSPNQQGNTDTQYF.

The gene calls are TRBV6-4 and TRBJ1-1, with 10 bases lining up with TRBD1. The CDR3 extends over 14 amino acids. J was trimmed by 4 bases and V by 4 bases; bases with no gene match: 3. The V gene's germline CDR1 is MRHNA and CDR2 SNTAGT. This chain's CDR3 is CASSGTGGFTEAFF. CDR3 in DNA: TGTGCCAGCAGTGGGACAGGGGGTTTCACTGAAGCTTTCTTT.

The CDR3 reads CASSRQSSYNSPLHF. The CDR3 nucleotides are TGTGCCAGTAGCCGACAGAGCTCCTATAATTCACCCCTCCACTTT. V gene TRBV19 combines with J gene TRBJ1-6, with D possibly matching TRBD1 (5 bases). V was cut by 6 bases and J by 0 bases, with 9 bases left in between. Germline CDR1 LNHDA, CDR2 SQIVND (reference sequence). The CDR3 runs 15 residues.